One and the same sample provided the 25 T cell receptor beta chains below, sequenced in a study of blood T cells in healthy people across ages. A J-beta primer mix and a sample-barcoded 5' primer were used in a second PCR of roughly 7 to 12 cycles. TCRdb passed the 5' RACE reads through MiXCR, listing each CDR3 protein once. The sample lists fewer than 800,000 distinct CDR3 sequences; about 32% were seen once. Sequenced input: blood. These receptors were taken from an elderly woman in good health.

This clonotype has a handful of counts. The V call is TRBV5-1, the J call TRBJ2-7; D perhaps matches TRBD2 (7 bases). V gave up 7 bases and J gave up 3 bases, with 26 bases separating them. This CDR3 comprises 17 residues. Per the germline V gene, CDR1 is SGHRS and CDR2 is YFSETQ. The CDR3 bases are TGCGCCAGCGGCCTGGGGGCGGGGGCGGCCGCCCACTACGAGCAGTACTTC. Its translation is CASGLGAGAAAHYEQYF.

This chain links TRBV25-1 with TRBJ1-2, with 8 bases lining up with TRBD1. After removal of 5 bases from V and 6 bases from J, the junction contained 5 bases not matched to a gene. CDR1 and CDR2 from the germline V gene are MGHDK and SYGVNS. The CDR3 totals 13 residues. CDR3 sequence: CASSLTGADGYTF. The CDR3 nucleotides read TGTGCCAGCAGTCTGACAGGGGCGGATGGCTACACCTTC.

As concerns this clonotype: Because it lacks the conserved phenylalanine or tryptophan at the end, this CDR3 is likely a read error. This rearrangement joins TRBV18 to TRBJ2-1; tentative D call: TRBD1 (5 bases). CDR3 length equals 16 residues. CDR1 is KGHSH and CDR2 is LQKENI in the germline V gene. V lost 3 bases and J lost 7, with 19 bases in between. CDR3 nucleotides: TGTGCCAGCTCACCCTCGCGGACAAGGGCAGGGAATGAGCAGTTCATC. It is translated as CASSPSRTRAGNEQFI.

This clonotype was seen many times. The chain recombines TRBV7-3 with TRBJ2-6, with 7 bases that match TRBD1. V lost 2 bases, J lost 4 bases, and 11 bases stayed unmatched. The CDR3 sequence is 18 residues long. CDR1 SGHTA and CDR2 FQGTGA come from the germline V gene. For the CDR3, the DNA is TGTGCCAGCAGCTTAGAGCGACAGGGTCGAGGAGGGGCCAACGTCCTGACTTTC. This gives the protein CASSLERQGRGGANVLTF.

This clonotype was counted between two and nine times. A read error may be the cause here, since a much bigger clone is one base away. V gene TRBV7-8 combines with J gene TRBJ2-7; D not resolved. Germline CDR1 and CDR2: SGHVS and FQNEAQ. V was pared by 5 bases and J by 7 bases, with 24 bases between. CDR3 length: 16 residues. The CDR3 reads CASSPLDVGSYNEQYF. The CDR3 DNA sequence: TGTGCCAGCAGCCCATTGGACGTTGGGTCCTACAATGAGCAGTACTTC.

About this clonotype itself: A much larger clone differs from this one at a single base, so this may be a read error. V gene TRBV30 combines with J gene TRBJ2-1; D tentatively reads TRBD1 or TRBD2 (5 bases each). The CDR3 contains 11 residues. CDR1 GTSNPN and CDR2 SVGIG come from the germline V gene (reference sequence). V was pared by 8 bases and J by 13 bases, with 18 bases between. The CDR3 spells CALGSFGTQFF. DNA of the CDR3: TGTGCCCTTGGGAGCTTTGGGACCCAGTTCTTC.

This clonotype was seen many times. The V and J genes are TRBV9 and TRBJ2-7; possible D gene TRBD2, 7 bases. The CDR3 extends over 14 amino acids. The germline V gene encodes CDR1 SGDLS and CDR2 YYNGEE. The V and J ends lost 0 bases and 3 bases respectively, with 10 bases between them. CDR3 amino acids: CASSVEGGFYEQYF. CDR3 nucleotides: TGTGCCAGCAGCGTAGAGGGGGGGTTCTACGAGCAGTACTTC.

This clonotype was detected only once. A much larger clone differs from this one at a single base, so this may be a read error. J is TRBJ2-7 and V is TRBV9; the D gene is possibly TRBD2 (5 bases). Germline V gene data show CDR1 as SGDLS and CDR2 as YYNGEE. This CDR3 spans 13 amino acids. Between the trimmed V and J ends, which lost 10 bases and 0 bases, there was a span of 14 bases. CDR3 coding DNA: TGTGCCGGCGCGCCCGGGAACTCCTACGAGCAGTACTTC. It is translated as CAGAPGNSYEQYF.

This clonotype was seen ten or more times. The chain employs TRBV7-3 and TRBJ2-1; a weak D match, TRBD2 (6 bases). CDR1 is SGHTA and CDR2 is FQGTGA in the germline V gene. The CDR3 is 16 residues long. The ends were cut back, 4 bases at V and 0 bases at J, with 13 bases in the middle. CDR3 region: CASSSLAPSSYNEQFF. CDR3 nucleotide sequence: TGTGCCAGCAGCTCACTAGCCCCCAGCTCCTACAATGAGCAGTTCTTC.

This clonotype was recorded a few times. The chain recombines TRBV29-1 with TRBJ1-1; weak D call: TRBD1 (6 bases). The germline V gene encodes CDR1 SQVTM and CDR2 ANQGSEA. CDR3 length: 13 amino acids. Deletions cut 4 bases from V and 7 bases from J, with 16 bases between. CDR3 DNA: TGCAGCGTTGGTCTGACAGGCTCAGGTGAAGCTTTCTTT. Protein product: CSVGLTGSGEAFF.

The V and J genes are TRBV20-1 and TRBJ2-1, with D maybe TRBD1 (5 bases). Looked up from germline, CDR1 is DFQATT and CDR2 is SNEGSKA (reference sequence). This CDR3 has 13 residues. V lost 5 bases to trimming and J lost 4 bases, with 12 bases between them. Here the CDR3 reads CSAPRGGYNEQFF. CDR3 sequence (DNA): TGCAGTGCTCCTAGGGGCGGTTACAATGAGCAGTTCTTC.

The genes are TRBV5-6 and TRBJ1-4, with D maybe TRBD1 (6 bases). Trimming removed 4 bases from V and 5 bases from J, with 12 bases in between. The germline gives CDR1 SGHDT, CDR2 YYEEEE. The CDR3 extends over 14 amino acids. The CDR3 nucleotides read TGTGCCAGCAGCCGCACAGGGAGAAATGAAAAACTGTTTTTT. It translates to CASSRTGRNEKLFF.

This clonotype was observed at least ten times. CDR3 DNA: TGCAGTGCTACGGACTCTAACTATGGCTACACCTTC. Translating gives CSATDSNYGYTF. The chain employs TRBV20-1 and TRBJ1-2; D is unclear. The CDR3 runs to 12 residues. Between the trimmed V and J ends, which lost 4 bases and 0 bases, there was a span of 6 bases. CDR1 is DFQATT, CDR2 SNEGSKA, per germline (reference sequence).

The chain combines TRBV29-1 with TRBJ1-2; D remains ambiguous. Germline CDR1 SQVTM, CDR2 ANQGSEA. V was trimmed by 6 bases and J by 0 bases, leaving 8 bases between them. The CDR3 is 12 amino acids. CDR3 in amino acids: CSVARANYGYTF. In DNA, the CDR3 is TGCAGCGTGGCCAGAGCTAACTATGGCTACACCTTC.

This clonotype was found a few times. V and J are TRBV7-8 and TRBJ1-2; 7 positions agree with TRBD1. This CDR3 has 19 residues. Germline CDR1 reads SGHVS; CDR2 reads FQNEAQ. Germline trimming cut 1 base from V and 2 bases from J; bases unmatched to any gene: 16. The CDR3 coding sequence is TGTGCCAGCAGCTTAGTGGGGGGGAAAGGGGGCGTCATAAACTATGGCTACACCTTC. This translates into CASSLVGGKGGVINYGYTF.

This clonotype appeared many times. The chain carries TRBV10-2 and TRBJ2-3; TRBD2 is a possible D gene (6 bases). CDR3 length: 15 residues. Trimming stripped 8 bases from V and 6 bases from J, with 21 bases between. CDR1 and CDR2 from the germline V gene are WSHSY and SAAADI. CDR3 region: CASVRDSGNVDTQYF. The DNA of the CDR3 is TGCGCCAGCGTCCGGGACTCAGGAAACGTGGATACGCAGTATTTT.

The gene calls are TRBV5-1 and TRBJ2-2; D gene uncertain. The CDR3 totals 14 residues. Trimming shortened V by 1 base and J by 2 bases, and 6 bases separated the two germline ends. Looked up from germline, CDR1 is SGHRS and CDR2 is YFSETQ. This CDR3 reads CASSLNANTGELFF. Written as DNA, the CDR3 is TGCGCCAGCAGCTTGAACGCAAACACCGGGGAGCTGTTTTTT. The complete variable domain, with remaining parts taken from reference TRBV5-1 and TRBJ2-2, reads KAGVTQTPRYLIKTRGQQVTLSCSPISGHRSVSWYQQTPGQGLQFLFEYFSETQRNKGNFPGRFSGRQFSNSRSEMNVSTLELGDSALYLCASSLNANTGELFFGEGSRLTVL.

The chain couples TRBV7-2 to TRBJ2-5; 8 nucleotides line up with TRBD1. There are 16 residues in the CDR3. The V and J ends lost 1 base and 3 bases, in that order; junction bases with no gene match: 7. CDR1 SGHTA and CDR2 FQGNSA come from the germline V gene. In nucleotides, the CDR3 is TGTGCCAGCAGCTTAGGTTCAGGGGGCGGGGAAGAGACCCAGTACTTC. This codes for CASSLGSGGGEETQYF.

The chain links TRBV7-8 to TRBJ2-7, with 11 bases matching TRBD2. V was pared by 7 bases and J by 6 bases, with 8 bases of the junction left unmatched. This CDR3 region has 14 residues. Germline loops: CDR1 SGHVS, CDR2 FQNEAQ. CDR3 coding DNA: TGTGCCAGCACCGAGACTAGCGGGACGCGCGAGCAGTACTTC. Its translation is CASTETSGTREQYF.

Comments on this clonotype: A read error is possible here, since a much larger clone lies one base away. The chain recombines TRBV7-8 with TRBJ1-1; the D is unclear. Trimming pared 5 bases from V and 2 bases from J, leaving 12 bases between. The V gene's germline CDR1 is SGHVS and CDR2 FQNEAQ. CDR3 size: 14 residues. The CDR3 nucleotides read TGTGCCAGCAGCCTGCTGGGATTTAACACTGAAGCTTTCTTT. Amino acids: CASSLLGFNTEAFF.

The sample holds many counts of this clonotype. The chain uses TRBV6-5 and TRBJ2-3, with 7 positions matching TRBD2. After removal of 6 bases from V and 4 bases from J, the junction contained 10 bases not matched to a gene. Germline CDR1 MNHEY, CDR2 SVGAGI. This CDR3 is built from 15 residues. The CDR3 here is CASSPWGGDADTQYF. In DNA, the CDR3 is TGTGCCAGCAGCCCCTGGGGGGGGGACGCAGATACGCAGTATTTT.

A single count supports this clonotype. At one end the junction does not follow the germline gene, possibly because of a read error. The J gene is TRBJ1-1, the V gene TRBV3-1; the D is unclear. CDR1 is LGHDT and CDR2 is YNNKEL in the germline V gene (reference sequence). The CDR3 covers 13 residues. The chain's CDR3 is CASSPPGNTGAFF. CDR3 in DNA: TGTGCCAGCAGCCCCCCGGGGAACACTGGAGCTTTCTTT.

This clonotype has a count of ten or more. The V gene is TRBV5-1, the J gene TRBJ1-2; no firm D call. Germline lookup yields CDR1 SGHRS and CDR2 YFSETQ. The germline V and J ends were trimmed by 4 bases and 6 bases, with 16 bases remaining between them. The CDR3 sequence is 14 residues long. CDR3: CASSAVARNDGYTF. The CDR3 bases are TGCGCCAGCAGCGCGGTGGCTCGGAATGATGGCTACACCTTC.

In the case of this clonotype: A clone one base away is much larger, so this may be a read error. V usage is TRBV20-1 and J usage is TRBJ1-2; 7 bases are shared with TRBD1. This CDR3 is built from 14 residues. Germline CDR1 reads DFQATT; CDR2 reads SNEGSKA (reference sequence). CDR3 sequence (DNA): TGCGGTGCTCTGGAGGGGGCTTTAAACTATGGCTACACCTTC. Amino acid sequence: CGALEGALNYGYTF.

This clonotype was seen at least ten times. The chain recombines TRBV29-1 with TRBJ2-1; 7 bases are shared with TRBD1. CDR1 SQVTM and CDR2 ANQGSEA come from the germline V gene. The CDR3 length is 15 residues. V shed 4 bases and J 0 bases; nucleotides not matched to a gene: 6. The DNA of the CDR3 is TGCAGCGTTGGGACAGGCACGAGCTCCTACAATGAGCAGTTCTTC. The encoded protein is CSVGTGTSSYNEQFF.